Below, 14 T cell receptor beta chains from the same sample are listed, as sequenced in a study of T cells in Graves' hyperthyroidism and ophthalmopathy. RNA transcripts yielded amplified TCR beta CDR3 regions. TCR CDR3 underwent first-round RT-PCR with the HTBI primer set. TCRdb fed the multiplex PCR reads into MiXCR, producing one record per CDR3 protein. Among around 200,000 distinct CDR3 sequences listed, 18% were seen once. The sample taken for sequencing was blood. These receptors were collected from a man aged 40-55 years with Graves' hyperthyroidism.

CDR3 sequence reads: CASSLAQHEQFF. CDR3 in DNA: TGCGCCAGCAGCTTGGCACAGCATGAGCAGTTCTTC. The chain combines TRBV5-1 with TRBJ2-1; D is undetermined. Germline V lookup: CDR1 SGHRS, CDR2 YFSETQ. Trimming left V 0 bases short and J 8 bases short, with 6 bases between. This CDR3 spans 12 amino acids.

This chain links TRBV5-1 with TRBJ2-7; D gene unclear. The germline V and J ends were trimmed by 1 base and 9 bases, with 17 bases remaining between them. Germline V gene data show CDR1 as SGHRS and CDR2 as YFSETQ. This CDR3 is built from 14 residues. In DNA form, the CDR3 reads TGCGCCAGCAGCTTGTCGGTGTGGAGTTCCTCGCAGTACTTC. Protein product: CASSLSVWSSSQYF.

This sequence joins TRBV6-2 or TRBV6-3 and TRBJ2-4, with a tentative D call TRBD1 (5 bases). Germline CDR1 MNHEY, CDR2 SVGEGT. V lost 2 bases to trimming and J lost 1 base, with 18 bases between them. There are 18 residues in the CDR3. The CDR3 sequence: CASSYPQDGVEAKNIQYF. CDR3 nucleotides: TGTGCCAGCAGTTACCCACAGGACGGAGTAGAGGCCAAAAACATTCAGTACTTC.

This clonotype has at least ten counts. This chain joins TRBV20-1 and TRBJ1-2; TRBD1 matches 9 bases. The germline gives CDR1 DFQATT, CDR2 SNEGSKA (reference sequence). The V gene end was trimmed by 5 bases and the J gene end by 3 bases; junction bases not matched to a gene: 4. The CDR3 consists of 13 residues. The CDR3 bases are TGCAGTGCTCAAACAGGGGGCGACTATGGCTACACCTTC. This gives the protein CSAQTGGDYGYTF.

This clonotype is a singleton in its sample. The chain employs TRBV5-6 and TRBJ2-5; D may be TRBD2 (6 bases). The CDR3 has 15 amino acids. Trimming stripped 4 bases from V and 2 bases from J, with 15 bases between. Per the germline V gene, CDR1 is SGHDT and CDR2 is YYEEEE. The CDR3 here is CASSLDGLNQETQYF. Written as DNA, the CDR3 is TGTGCCAGCAGCCTCGACGGACTAAATCAAGAGACCCAGTACTTC.

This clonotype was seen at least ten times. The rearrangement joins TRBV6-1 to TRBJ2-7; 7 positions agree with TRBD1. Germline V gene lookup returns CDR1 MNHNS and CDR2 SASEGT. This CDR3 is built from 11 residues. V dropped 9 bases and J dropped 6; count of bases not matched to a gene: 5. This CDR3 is CASRQGPEQYF. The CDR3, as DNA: TGTGCCAGTCGACAGGGACCCGAGCAGTACTTC.

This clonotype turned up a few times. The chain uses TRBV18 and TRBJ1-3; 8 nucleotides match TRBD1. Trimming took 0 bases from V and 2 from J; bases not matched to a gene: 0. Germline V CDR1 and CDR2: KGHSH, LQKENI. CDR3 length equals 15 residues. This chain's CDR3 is CASSPPDRAGNTIYF. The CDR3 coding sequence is TGTGCCAGCTCACCACCGGACAGGGCTGGAAACACCATATATTTT.

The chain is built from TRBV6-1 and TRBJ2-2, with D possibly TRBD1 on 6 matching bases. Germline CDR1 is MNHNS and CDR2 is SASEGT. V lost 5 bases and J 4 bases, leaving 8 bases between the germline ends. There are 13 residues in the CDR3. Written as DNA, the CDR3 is TGTGCCAGCAGTCAGGGGTTCACCGGGGAGCTGTTTTTT. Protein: CASSQGFTGELFF.

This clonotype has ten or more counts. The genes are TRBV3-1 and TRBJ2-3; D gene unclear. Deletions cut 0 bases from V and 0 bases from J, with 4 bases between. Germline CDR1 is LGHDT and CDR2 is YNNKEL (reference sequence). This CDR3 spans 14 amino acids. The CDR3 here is CASSQDLSTDTQYF. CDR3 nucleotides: TGTGCCAGCAGCCAAGATCTAAGCACAGATACGCAGTATTTT.

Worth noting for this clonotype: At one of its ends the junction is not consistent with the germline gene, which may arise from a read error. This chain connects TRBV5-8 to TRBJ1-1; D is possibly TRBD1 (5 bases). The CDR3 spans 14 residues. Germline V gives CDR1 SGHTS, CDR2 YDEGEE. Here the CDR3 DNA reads TGCGCCAGCAGCTTGGACCGACCCGGGGGTGAAGCTTTCTTT. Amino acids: CASSLDRPGGEAFF.

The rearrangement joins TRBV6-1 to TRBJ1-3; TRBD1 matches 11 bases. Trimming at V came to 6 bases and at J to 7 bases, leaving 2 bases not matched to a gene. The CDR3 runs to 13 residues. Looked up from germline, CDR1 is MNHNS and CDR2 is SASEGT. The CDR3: CASSRDRGNTIYF. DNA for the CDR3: TGTGCCAGCAGCAGGGACAGGGGGAACACCATATATTTT.

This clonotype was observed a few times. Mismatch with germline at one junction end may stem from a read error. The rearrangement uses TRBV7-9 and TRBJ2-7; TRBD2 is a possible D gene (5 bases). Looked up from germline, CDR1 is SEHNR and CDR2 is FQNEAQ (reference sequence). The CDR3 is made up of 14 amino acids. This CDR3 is CTSSYIEGAREQYF. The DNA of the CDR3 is TGTACCAGCAGCTACATCGAGGGAGCTCGGGAGCAGTACTTC.

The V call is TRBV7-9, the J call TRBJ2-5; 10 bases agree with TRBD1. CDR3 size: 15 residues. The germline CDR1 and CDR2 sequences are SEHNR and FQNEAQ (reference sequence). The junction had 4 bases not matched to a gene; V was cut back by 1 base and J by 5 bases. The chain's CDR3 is CASSLVDRGRETQYF. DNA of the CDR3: TGTGCCAGCAGCTTAGTTGACAGGGGGCGTGAGACCCAGTACTTC.

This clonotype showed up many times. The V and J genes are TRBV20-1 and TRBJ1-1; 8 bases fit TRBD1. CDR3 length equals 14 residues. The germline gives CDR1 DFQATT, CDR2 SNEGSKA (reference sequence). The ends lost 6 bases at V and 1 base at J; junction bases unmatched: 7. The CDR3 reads CSANPGQANTEAFF. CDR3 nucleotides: TGCAGTGCCAATCCGGGACAGGCGAACACTGAAGCTTTCTTT.